Sequencing of this TCR beta chain was carried out in a study of blood T cell repertoires in COVID-19. Study as a whole: The United States, Italy and Spain provided the acute and convalescent COVID-19 samples. In each case, the material was cDNA or gDNA derived from T cells, B-cell-depleted T cells, or PBMCs.

V gave up 7 bases and J gave up 4 bases; unmatched junction bases: 5. Germline CDR1 and CDR2: WNHNN and SYGVQD (reference sequence). The CDR3 contains 14 residues. In the authors' workflow: From reference gene primer amplification, estimates of nucleated cell counts were derived. Here immunoSEQ multiplex PCR was the method, and the copy in TCRdb shows in-frame clones only, minus some. For V, J and clone size, that table is used; D and trimming come from the DNA. The sample records under 100,000 clones, 75% to 90% being singletons. The source material was peripheral blood. The chain combines TRBV10-1 with TRBJ2-3; 10 bases map to TRBD2. The receptor was isolated from a woman between 70 and 85 years old with acute or convalescent COVID-19. CDR3 protein: CASTSGSTSDTQYF. DNA of the CDR3: TGCGCCAGCACTAGCGGGAGTACTTCAGATACGCAGTATTTT.